This TCR beta chain was identified in a study of cytomegalovirus exposure and HLA in healthy donors. Whole-study results and caveats: First-cohort TCR clusters tended to co-occur in the roughly 130 validation repertoires, a later analysis found. Specificity for CMV antigens was confirmed in vitro for a few of the CMV-associated chains.

Regarding this clone: Its antigen is not identified.

Clones were sequenced by immunoSEQ multiplex PCR, and TCRdb holds only the in-frame ones, with some missing. The data show over 200,000 clones, almost 90% seen once. This CDR3 spans 13 amino acids. Germline V lookup: CDR1 MDHEN, CDR2 SYDVKM. V dropped 2 bases and J dropped 3; count of bases not matched to a gene: 0. The TCR comes from a woman in her late teens or twenties in good health and CMV-seronegative. The sample was PBMCs. V gene TRBV28 combines with J gene TRBJ2-7; 8 bases line up with TRBD2. The CDR3, as DNA: TGTGCCAGCAGTTTAACTAGCGGCTACGAGCAGTACTTC. Its protein is CASSLTSGYEQYF. Full variable domain (outside the CDR3, taken from reference TRBV28 and TRBJ2-7): DVKVTQSSRYLVKRTGEKVFLECVQDMDHENMFWYRQDPGLGLRLIYFSYDVKMKEKGDIPEGYSVSREKKERFSLILESASTNQTSMYLCASSLTSGYEQYFGPGTRLTVT.